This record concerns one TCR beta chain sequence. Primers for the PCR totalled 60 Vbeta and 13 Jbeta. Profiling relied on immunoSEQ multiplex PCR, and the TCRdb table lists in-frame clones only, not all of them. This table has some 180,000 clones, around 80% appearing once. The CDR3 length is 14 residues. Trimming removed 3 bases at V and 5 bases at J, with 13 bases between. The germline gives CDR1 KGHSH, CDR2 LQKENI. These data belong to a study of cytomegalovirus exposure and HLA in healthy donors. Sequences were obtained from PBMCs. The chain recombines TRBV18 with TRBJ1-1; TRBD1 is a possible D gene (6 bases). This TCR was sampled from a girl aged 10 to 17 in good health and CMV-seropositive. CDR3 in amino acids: CASSPRGQGTEAFF. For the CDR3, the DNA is TGTGCCAGCTCACCGCGGGGGCAAGGGACTGAAGCTTTCTTT.